This section outlines one T cell receptor beta chain sequence together with its context. This clone was detected a few times. Its binding antigen is unknown. No much larger clonotype is one base removed from it; base qualities were not supplied. The sample originates from a study of OX40 agonist ivuxolimab in advanced cancers. Concerning the study at large: The costimulatory receptor OX40 (CD134) was targeted by ivuxolimab, a fully human IgG2 agonistic monoclonal antibody. Intravenous ivuxolimab was administered to patients every 2 weeks at six dose levels: 0.01, 0.1, 0.3, 1.5, 3 and 10 mg/kg. Of the roughly 52 dose-escalation patients, hepatocellular carcinoma was present in about 20, melanoma in roughly 15, renal cell carcinoma in 9 and head and neck cancer in 9. A male proportion of around 83% and a mean age of about 60 years, ranging from roughly 23 to 85, were recorded for the dose-escalation cohort. Prior anti-PD-1, anti-PD-L1 or anti-CTLA-4 therapy was permitted, and 40% of dose-escalation patients had received checkpoint inhibitors. Partial responses occurred in three dose-escalation patients: two with cutaneous melanoma and one with hepatocellular carcinoma. Peripheral TCRbeta sequencing aimed to test whether ivuxolimab altered TCR sequence diversity and caused clonal T-cell expansion. The paper covers the monotherapy dose-escalation part of the phase I ivuxolimab trial, which included N of about 50 patients. Study-level results and caveats: At doses of 0.1 to 3.0 mg/kg, clonal expansion of both CD4+ and CD8+ blood T cells was observed from baseline to week 6. On average, CD8+ T cells showed more expanded clones than CD4+ T cells after ivuxolimab. In the 0.1-3.0 mg/kg groups, partial responders were among the patients with the lowest normalized peripheral clonal expansion, particularly in CD8+ T cells. The antigen specificity of the clonally expanded peripheral T cells was not determined. Low levels of normalized T-cell clonal expansion were also shown by some nonresponding patients.

Patients with a history of autoimmune disease or receiving systemic immunosuppression were excluded from the trial. Peripheral blood for TCR sequencing was collected from all dose cohorts at baseline, on cycle 4 day 1, and on cycle 7 day 1. Samples were obtained from an open-label, multicenter, first-in-human phase I dose-escalation trial of ivuxolimab. The trial enrolled adults with locally advanced or metastatic head and neck squamous cell, hepatocellular, melanoma or renal cell carcinoma. Before TCR sequencing, CD4+ and CD8+ T cells were separately sorted from peripheral blood. Counted from cysteine to phenylalanine, this CDR3 has 15 amino acids. Of all the DNA, just the CDR3 is kept, 45 bases in frame from base 1. The germline V gene specifies SGHTA as CDR1 and FQGNSA as CDR2. V loses 5 bases, J loses 3 bases, and the germline ends lie 17 bases apart. Genomic DNA was isolated from the sorted cells so that the TCRbeta CDR3 region could be sequenced. The immunoSEQ Assay was used for sequencing of TCRbeta CDR3 regions. Not all clones reach the TCRdb copy of this immuneACCESS table, which keeps in-frame sequences only. Checked studies attribute under half of the gap to unresolved V genes and leave the rest unexplained. The sample yields 83,000 or so clones; 84% were counted once. In total, the top ten clones hold roughly 1.8% of the sample.

The sequenced sample was CD4+ or CD8+ T cells sorted from blood, obtained in a trial of the OX40 agonist ivuxolimab. The V gene is TRBV7-2 and the J gene is TRBJ2-7; the D gene assignment is perhaps TRBD1 or TRBD2, with each matching 6 bases. The sequence was collected from an adult with an advanced solid tumor such as melanoma, head and neck, liver or kidney cancer. The nucleotide sequence reads TGTGCCAGCAGCCCGTCGGCGGGACAACTCTACGAGCAGTACTTC. Its translation is CASSPSAGQLYEQYF.